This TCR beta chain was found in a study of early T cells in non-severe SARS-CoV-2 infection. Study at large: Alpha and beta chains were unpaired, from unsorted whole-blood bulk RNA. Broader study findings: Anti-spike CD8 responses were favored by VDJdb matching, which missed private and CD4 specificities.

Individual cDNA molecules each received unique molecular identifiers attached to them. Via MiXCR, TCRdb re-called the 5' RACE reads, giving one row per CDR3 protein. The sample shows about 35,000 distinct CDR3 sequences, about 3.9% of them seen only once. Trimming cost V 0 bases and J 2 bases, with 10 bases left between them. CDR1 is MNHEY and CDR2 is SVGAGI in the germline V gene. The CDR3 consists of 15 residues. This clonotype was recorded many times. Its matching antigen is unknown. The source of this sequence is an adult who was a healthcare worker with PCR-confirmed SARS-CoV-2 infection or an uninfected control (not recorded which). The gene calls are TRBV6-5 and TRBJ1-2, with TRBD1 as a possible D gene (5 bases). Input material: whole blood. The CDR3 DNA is TGTGCCAGCAGTTACTCCCGGGGGAAAAACTATGGCTACACCTTC. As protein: CASSYSRGKNYGYTF.